These T cell receptor beta chains were read from a single sample in a study of cytomegalovirus exposure and HLA in healthy donors. This table comes from immunoSEQ multiplex PCR, and its TCRdb copy is limited to in-frame clones, with some not included. The sample yields some 140,000 clones, about 77% seen once. The specimen was PBMCs. These receptor sequences come from a woman aged 40 to 50 in good health and CMV-seronegative. Both conserved end residues are trimmed from each CDR3. The D gene is left open where the match is weak.

J gene,D gene,V gene,CDR3 protein
TRBJ1-1,NA,TRBV6-5,ASRLFSNTEAF
TRBJ2-2,TRBD1,TRBV27,ASSRGTGTNTGELF
TRBJ2-6,NA,TRBV10-1,ASSEGATGANVLT
TRBJ2-2,NA,TRBV7-3,ASSSRQGSTNTGELF
TRBJ2-5,TRBD1,TRBV7-3,ASSRDREETQY
TRBJ1-3,NA,TRBV7-9,ASSLGRIGNTIY
TRBJ2-7,NA,TRBV25-1,ASSPAGVDSTYEQY
TRBJ1-2,TRBD1,TRBV5-6,ASSGGTGGTGGYT
TRBJ2-2,TRBD1,TRBV2,ASRRQGSNTGELF
TRBJ1-2,TRBD1,TRBV2,ASSKGDRGGYGYT
TRBJ2-5,NA,TRBV29-1,SGGQETQY
TRBJ1-1,NA,TRBV7-9,ASSLSGNTEAF
TRBJ2-1,TRBD2,TRBV19,ASKRYGGAYNEQF
TRBJ1-5,TRBD1,TRBV6-5,ASSRDRSSNQPQH
TRBJ1-2,TRBD1,TRBV5-6,ASSLAPGQGYYGYT
TRBJ1-2,TRBD1,TRBV6-1,ASSELGQGRNGYT
TRBJ1-2,TRBD1,TRBV5-1,ASSLTGTGLFRGYT
TRBJ2-2,NA,TRBV6-1,ASRLQGWTGELF
TRBJ2-3,TRBD2,TRBV10-3,AIMASGGTDTQY
TRBJ2-2,NA,TRBV7-9,ASSRTPNTGELF
TRBJ1-2,NA,TRBV9,ASSARGSYGYT
TRBJ1-1,NA,TRBV7-2,ASRGTRNTEAF